These 14 T cell receptor beta chains share one sample of origin, sequenced in a study of cytomegalovirus exposure and HLA in healthy donors. The PCR had 60 Vbeta and 13 Jbeta primers. Sequenced by immunoSEQ multiplex PCR; TCRdb stores in-frame clones only, minus some. Of approximately 170,000 clones listed, roughly 80% are singletons. Material for sequencing was PBMCs. These receptors were taken from a male donor in good health and CMV-seronegative.

This chain connects TRBV6-5 to TRBJ1-4, with D possibly being TRBD1 (6 bases). Trimming shortened V by 2 bases and J by 7 bases, and 17 bases separated the two germline ends. CDR3 size: 16 residues. Germline-derived CDR1 and CDR2 are MNHEY and SVGAGI. The CDR3 nucleotides read TGTGCCAGCAGTTACCGTCCGGGGGGGGCAGTTGAAAAACTGTTTTTT. Protein sequence: CASSYRPGGAVEKLFF.

This clone showed up just a few times. The rearrangement joins TRBV6-5 to TRBJ1-1; perhaps TRBD1 as D (5 bases). The germline V and J ends were trimmed by 6 bases and 1 base, with 9 bases remaining between them. Germline loops: CDR1 MNHEY, CDR2 SVGAGI. The CDR3 totals 13 residues. Here the CDR3 reads CASRLDRNTEAFF. CDR3 DNA sequence: TGTGCCAGCAGGTTAGACAGGAACACTGAAGCTTTCTTT.

This clone has only a few counts. The chain has TRBV13 and TRBJ1-5, with 8 nucleotides matching TRBD1. Per the germline V gene, CDR1 is PRHDT and CDR2 is FYEKMQ (reference sequence). V was pared by 5 bases and J by 3 bases, with 12 bases of the junction left unmatched. The CDR3 runs to 17 residues. CDR3 nucleotides: TGTGCCAGCAGCACAAGGCGACAGGGGTTAAACAATCAGCCCCAGCATTTT. This codes for CASSTRRQGLNNQPQHF.

This clone was seen a single time. The CDR3 region has the DNA TGTGCCAGCAGCCAAGAACTAGACAATGAGCAGTTCTTC. Translated: CASSQELDNEQFF. The chain couples TRBV14 to TRBJ2-1; a possible D gene is TRBD2 (5 bases). This CDR3 is 13 amino acids long. Looked up from germline, CDR1 is SGHDN and CDR2 is FVKESK. Trimming left V 0 bases short and J 5 bases short, with 5 bases between.

This sequence joins TRBV7-9 and TRBJ1-1; 7 bases match TRBD1. The CDR3 length is 15 residues. Germline CDR1 and CDR2: SEHNR and FQNEAQ (reference sequence). Trimming took 1 base from V and 3 from J; bases not matched to a gene: 5. CDR3 DNA: TGTGCCAGCAGCTTAGATAAGGGGGCCGACACTGAAGCTTTCTTT. This encodes CASSLDKGADTEAFF.

The chain is built from TRBV9 and TRBJ2-2, with D maybe TRBD2 (5 bases). Trimming took off 2 bases at V and 7 bases at J, with 9 bases between the two ends. The germline V gene has CDR1 SGDLS and CDR2 YYNGEE. The CDR3 is 13 amino acids. This chain's CDR3 is CASSVVAGGELFF. In nucleotides, the CDR3 is TGTGCCAGCAGCGTTGTGGCGGGCGGGGAGCTGTTTTTT.

CDR3 in amino acids: CASSLASQGGGYTF. CDR3 DNA sequence: TGTGCCAGCAGCTTAGCGTCACAGGGTGGCGGCTACACCTTC. The chain uses TRBV7-2 and TRBJ1-2, with D possibly matching TRBD1 (6 bases). The CDR3 runs 14 residues. Trimming stripped 0 bases from V and 8 bases from J, with 13 bases between. Per germline, CDR1 SGHTA and CDR2 FQGNSA. The variable domain in full, completed from reference TRBV7-2 and TRBJ1-2, reads GAGVSQSPSNKVTEKGKDVELRCDPISGHTALYWYRQSLGQGLEFLIYFQGNSAPDKSGLPSDRFSAERTGGSVSTLTIQRTQQEDSAVYLCASSLASQGGGYTFGSGTRLTVV.

The genes are TRBV27 and TRBJ2-1, with 13 bases fitting TRBD2. Germline V gene sequence: CDR1 MNHEY, CDR2 SMNVEV (reference sequence). V dropped 5 bases and J dropped 5; count of bases not matched to a gene: 9. The CDR3 is made up of 17 amino acids. In DNA form, the CDR3 reads TGTGCCAGCAGTAGTCCGGGACTAGCGGGGATAAACAATGAGCAGTTCTTC. Residues: CASSSPGLAGINNEQFF.

This clone was counted only a few times. The chain carries TRBV6-5 and TRBJ1-1; D gene unclear. The germline V gene encodes CDR1 MNHEY and CDR2 SVGAGI. The CDR3 has 12 residues. Trimming took 2 bases from V and 6 from J, leaving 7 bases between them. The CDR3 is CASSYPAAEAFF. CDR3 sequence (DNA): TGTGCCAGCAGTTACCCCGCGGCTGAAGCTTTCTTT.

The V and J genes are TRBV29-1 and TRBJ2-5; D might be TRBD2 (6 bases). The CDR3 is made up of 11 amino acids. Germline V CDR1 and CDR2: SQVTM, ANQGSEA. The ends were cut back, 2 bases at V and 13 bases at J, with 14 bases in the middle. The CDR3 spells CSVESRRAGYF. The CDR3 DNA follows: TGCAGCGTTGAATCACGCAGAGCGGGGTACTTC.

There are a few counts of this clone. This chain's CDR3 is CASSPTGANTEAFF. The CDR3 nucleotides read TGTGCCAGCAGCCCCACAGGGGCGAACACTGAAGCTTTCTTT. The chain uses TRBV7-9 and TRBJ1-1; 7 bases map to TRBD1. CDR3 length: 14 residues. Germline CDR1 is SEHNR and CDR2 is FQNEAQ (reference sequence). Germline trimming cut 5 bases from V and 1 base from J; bases unmatched to any gene: 4.

V usage is TRBV28 and J usage is TRBJ2-1, with 7 bases aligning to TRBD2. The CDR3 length is 14 residues. Unmatched junction bases numbered 6, after V lost 3 bases and J lost 7 bases. In germline, CDR1 is MDHEN, CDR2 SYDVKM. The CDR3 loop is CASSLGGGTNEQFF. The CDR3 DNA sequence: TGTGCCAGCAGTTTGGGCGGGGGAACAAATGAGCAGTTCTTC.

CDR3: CASSRTSGEEKTQYF. The DNA for the CDR3 is TGTGCCAGCAGCAGAACTAGCGGGGAAGAGAAGACCCAGTACTTC. V and J are TRBV21-1 and TRBJ2-5; the table's D call, TRBD2, was not checked against the DNA. TRBV21-1 is termed a pseudogene. This CDR3 comprises 15 residues.

The rearrangement joins TRBV2 to TRBJ1-4; 7 bases match TRBD1. The V gene end was trimmed by 2 bases and the J gene end by 8 bases; junction bases not matched to a gene: 11. Germline assignment: CDR1 SNHLY and CDR2 FYNNEI. The CDR3 has 16 amino acids. The CDR3 DNA is TGTGCCAGCAGTGAACCCAGGGGACAGTCTACAGAAAAACTGTTTTTT. Its protein is CASSEPRGQSTEKLFF.